The T cell receptor (beta chain) under discussion was sequenced for a study of spatial heterogeneity in lung cancer. Many counts were recorded for this clonotype. Germline V gives CDR1 SGHRS, CDR2 YFSETQ. V lost 0 bases, J lost 2 bases, and 18 bases lay in between. This CDR3 contains 18 residues. Each CDR3 protein gets one entry after TCRdb re-called the 5' RACE reads with MiXCR. Among about 7,900 distinct CDR3 sequences listed, approximately 5% were seen once. The time point denotes: sample taken at primary tumor resection. Samples came from 65 to 75 TRACERx patients with untreated early-stage lung cancer. Researchers sequenced whole RNA taken from tumor, nontumor lung or frozen PBMC without sorting.

This clonotype originated in a male donor with early-stage non-small cell lung cancer. The sample consisted of PBMCs, taken at surgery. J is TRBJ2-1 and V is TRBV5-1, with TRBD1 as a possible D gene (5 bases). Written as DNA, the CDR3 is TGCGCCAGCAGCTTGGGTTGGACAACCATCACGACCTACAATGAGCAGTTCTTC. Translation gives CASSLGWTTITTYNEQFF.